These T cell receptor beta chains were read from a single sample in a study of cytomegalovirus exposure and HLA in healthy donors. TCRdb's table, derived via immunoSEQ multiplex PCR, lists solely in-frame clones and lacks some. The repertoire has 150,000 to 180,000 clones, over 60% of them found once; the top ten carry around 4.1%. Sequenced: PBMCs. These receptors all stem from a woman between 40 and 50 years old in good health and CMV-seronegative. The CDR3 runs from the conserved cysteine through the conserved F or W. D genes are given only for firm matches. Clone size, where shown, is once, few, many, or a class for clones that have expanded.

V	size	D	J	CDR3	DNA
TRBV18	-	TRBD1	TRBJ1-2	CASSPGQGTGYTF	TGTGCCAGCTCCCCGGGACAGGGGACTGGCTACACCTTC
TRBV23-1	few	TRBD1	TRBJ2-7	CASSPERGQFFSYEQYF	TGCGCCAGCAGTCCCGAAAGGGGGCAGTTTTTCTCCTACGAGCAGTACTTC
TRBV30	-	-	TRBJ1-1	CAWSAPGAPNTEAFF	TGTGCCTGGAGTGCCCCAGGGGCCCCGAACACTGAAGCTTTCTTT
TRBV5-1	-	-	TRBJ2-1	CASSLAGASSYNEQFF	TGCGCCAGCAGCTTAGCGGGTGCCAGCTCCTACAATGAGCAGTTCTTC
TRBV6-6	-	-	TRBJ1-3	CASSYSTLNTIYF	TGTGCCAGCAGTTACTCGACTTTAAACACCATATATTTT
TRBV5-5	few	-	TRBJ1-5	CASSLVGDQPQHF	TGTGCCAGCAGCTTGGTAGGGGATCAGCCCCAGCATTTT
TRBV4-1	-	-	TRBJ2-5	CASSQDVRGAGETQYF	TGCGCCAGCAGCCAAGATGTTCGGGGGGCGGGGGAGACCCAGTACTTC
TRBV10-3	-	TRBD1	TRBJ2-7	CAITHGQGDEQYF	TGTGCCATCACCCATGGACAGGGTGACGAGCAGTACTTC
TRBV10-2	once	-	TRBJ2-3	CASLIEFSTSTDTQYF	TGCGCCAGTCTGATAGAGTTCTCCACTAGCACAGATACGCAGTATTTT
TRBV28	few	-	TRBJ1-1	CASTGGNTEAFF	TGTGCCAGCACCGGGGGGAACACTGAAGCTTTCTTT
TRBV7-7	-	TRBD2	TRBJ2-2	CASSTGLAGAGELFF	TGTGCTAGCAGCACAGGACTAGCGGGAGCCGGGGAGCTGTTTTTT
TRBV6-1	-	-	TRBJ2-7	CASSNQGRRNYEQYF	TGTGCCAGCAGTAATCAGGGAAGACGCAACTACGAGCAGTACTTC
TRBV11-3	-	-	TRBJ2-7	CASSLAPAGHEQYF	TGTGCCAGCAGCTTAGCCCCCGCGGGGCACGAGCAGTACTTC
TRBV4-2	-	TRBD1	TRBJ1-1	CASSPGQAEAFF	TGTGCCAGCAGCCCGGGACAGGCTGAAGCTTTCTTT
TRBV7-8	-	TRBD1	TRBJ1-1	CASSLQGQGLGSTEAFF	TGTGCCAGCAGCTTACAGGGACAGGGATTGGGAAGCACTGAAGCTTTCTTT
TRBV5-1	-	TRBD1	TRBJ1-1	CASKPQGAVNTEAFF	TGCGCCAGTAAACCACAGGGGGCGGTGAACACTGAAGCTTTCTTT
TRBV10-1	once	TRBD2	TRBJ2-5	CARDPRGAKLQETQYF	TGCGCCAGGGATCCGCGGGGGGCCAAACTCCAAGAGACCCAGTACTTC
TRBV5-1	-	-	TRBJ2-2	CASSSNTGELFF	TGCGCCAGCTCCTCGAACACCGGGGAGCTGTTTTTT
TRBV4-1	-	-	TRBJ1-2	CASSQDIDSLIQDGYTF	TGCGCCAGCAGCCAAGATATCGACAGTCTCATCCAAGATGGCTACACCTTC
TRBV29-1	-	TRBD1	TRBJ1-5	CSVGDSRNQPQHF	TGCAGCGTCGGGGACAGTCGCAATCAGCCCCAGCATTTT
TRBV10-1	-	-	TRBJ2-5	CASSESNVAETQYF	TGCGCCAGCAGTGAGTCGAACGTTGCGGAGACCCAGTACTTC
TRBV6-5	-	-	TRBJ1-3	CASSEQKASPIYF	TGTGCCAGCAGTGAACAGAAAGCTTCCCCCATATATTTT
TRBV30	-	-	TRBJ1-1	CAWSLGGRREAFF	TGTGCCTGGAGTCTGGGGGGACGGAGGGAAGCTTTCTTT
TRBV27	-	TRBD1	TRBJ2-1	CASSGDSLGYNEQFF	TGTGCCAGCAGTGGGGACAGTCTGGGCTACAATGAGCAGTTCTTC
TRBV6-5	-	TRBD1	TRBJ1-2	CASSYVWDRGRNGYTF	TGTGCCAGCAGTTACGTCTGGGACAGGGGGCGGAATGGCTACACCTTC
TRBV29-1	-	TRBD1	TRBJ1-1	CSVASTGGAEAFF	TGCAGCGTTGCATCGACAGGGGGCGCTGAAGCTTTCTTT
TRBV6-6	-	-	TRBJ1-2	CASSYSGQGIDGYTF	TGTGCCAGCAGTTACTCGGGCCAGGGAATCGATGGCTACACCTTC
TRBV6-5	-	-	TRBJ1-2	CASTHGHTNYGYTF	TGTGCCAGCACCCACGGACATACCAACTATGGCTACACCTTC
TRBV2	-	TRBD1	TRBJ2-1	CASRSGQGNEQFF	TGTGCCAGCAGATCGGGACAGGGGAATGAGCAGTTCTTC
TRBV25-1	-	-	TRBJ2-3	CASSVLDTQYF	TGTGCCAGCAGTGTCCTAGATACGCAGTATTTT
TRBV7-8	-	TRBD2	TRBJ2-5	CASSLGLSGRRQETQYF	TGTGCCAGCAGCTTAGGTCTCAGCGGGAGGAGGCAAGAGACCCAGTACTTC
TRBV5-4	-	-	TRBJ1-1	CASSAAFRQGQTEAFF	TGTGCCAGCAGCGCGGCGTTTAGGCAGGGGCAAACTGAAGCTTTCTTT
TRBV6-5	-	-	TRBJ1-2	CASSEANYGYTF	TGTGCCAGCAGTGAGGCTAACTATGGCTACACCTTC
TRBV10-3	-	TRBD1	TRBJ2-1	CASGTGNNEQFF	TGTGCCAGCGGGACAGGGAACAATGAGCAGTTCTTC
TRBV6-5	-	-	TRBJ2-3	CASSRRGSTQYF	TGTGCCAGCAGCCGCAGGGGATCTACGCAGTATTTT
TRBV7-9	-	TRBD1	TRBJ1-4	CASSPDRVATNEKLFF	TGTGCCAGCAGCCCAGACAGGGTTGCAACTAATGAAAAACTGTTTTTT
TRBV19	-	TRBD1	TRBJ2-1	CASSTGQGANEQFF	TGTGCCAGTAGTACAGGACAGGGGGCTAATGAGCAGTTCTTC
TRBV19	-	TRBD1	TRBJ1-6	CAGRSGTANSPLHF	TGTGCCGGGCGATCCGGGACAGCCAATTCACCCCTCCACTTT
TRBV30	-	-	TRBJ2-7	CACIQGGYEQYF	TGTGCCTGCATTCAGGGGGGTTACGAGCAGTACTTC
TRBV25-1	few	-	TRBJ1-6	CASSLGGQTNSPLHF	TGTGCCAGCAGTCTGGGGGGGCAAACTAATTCACCCCTCCACTTT
TRBV19	-	-	TRBJ2-3	CASGRPGDTQYF	TGTGCCAGTGGGAGACCCGGCGATACGCAGTATTTT
TRBV6-1	-	-	TRBJ1-2	CASSEQGRFDGYTF	TGTGCCAGCAGTGAACAGGGAAGGTTTGATGGCTACACCTTC